One sample yielded the 28 T cell receptor beta chains listed below, sequenced in a study of blood T cell repertoires in COVID-19. Clones were read by immunoSEQ multiplex PCR, and TCRdb kept only the in-frame ones, dropping some. The sample has roughly 180,000 clones, roughly four fifths seen once. The sample consisted of peripheral blood. These receptors were obtained from a woman in her twenties or thirties with acute or convalescent COVID-19.

The rearrangement uses TRBV19 and TRBJ2-7, with TRBD2 matching 16 bases. CDR1 and CDR2 from the germline V gene are LNHDA and SQIVND (reference sequence). With V trimmed by 5 bases and J by 2 bases, 6 bases remained unmatched. The CDR3 sequence is 17 residues long. Written as DNA, the CDR3 is TGTGCCAGTAGTCCGGGACTAGCGGGAGGGTTAACCTACGAGCAGTACTTC. It is translated as CASSPGLAGGLTYEQYF.

This clone came up once. The rearrangement uses TRBV29-1 and TRBJ2-1, with a possible D match to TRBD2 (5 bases). Germline CDR1 SQVTM, CDR2 ANQGSEA. The CDR3 length is 11 residues. Deletions cut 8 bases from V and 8 bases from J, with 13 bases between. The CDR3 loop is CSFGLVDEQFF. The DNA of the CDR3 is TGCAGCTTTGGACTTGTCGATGAGCAGTTCTTC.

V is TRBV6-2 or TRBV6-3 and J is TRBJ2-7; D not resolved. CDR1 and CDR2 (germline): MNHEY, SVGEGT. The CDR3 spans 17 residues. Trimming pared 4 bases from V and 2 bases from J, leaving 21 bases between. This CDR3 is CASSFLTRTPSPYEQYF. The CDR3 DNA is TGTGCCAGCAGTTTCCTAACAAGAACTCCTAGTCCCTACGAGCAGTACTTC.

The chain joins TRBV7-9 to TRBJ2-7; D uncertain. The germline V gene has CDR1 SEHNR and CDR2 FQNEAQ (reference sequence). This CDR3 has 12 amino acids. The CDR3 nucleotides read TGTATAACGACACAACCAAAAGGCGAGCAGTACTTC. This sequence encodes CITTQPKGEQYF. The full variable domain, rest sourced from reference TRBV7-9 and TRBJ2-7, is DTGVSQNPRHKITKRGQNVTFRCDPISEHNRLYWYRQTLGQGPEFLTYFQNEAQLEKSRLLSDRFSAERPKGSFSTLEIQRTEQGDSAMYLCITTQPKGEQYFGPGTRLTVT.

The V gene is TRBV7-2, the J gene TRBJ2-5; D call uncertain. Germline V gene sequence: CDR1 SGHTA, CDR2 FQGNSA. Trimming removed 2 bases from V and 1 base from J, with 11 bases in between. This CDR3 has 15 residues. The CDR3 region has the DNA TGTGCCAGCAGCTTAAACCCCTCCGGCCAAGAGACCCAGTACTTC. Amino acid sequence: CASSLNPSGQETQYF. The variable domain in full, with the rest retrieved from reference TRBV7-2 and TRBJ2-5, is GAGVSQSPSNKVTEKGKDVELRCDPISGHTALYWYRQSLGQGLEFLIYFQGNSAPDKSGLPSDRFSAERTGGSVSTLTIQRTQQEDSAVYLCASSLNPSGQETQYFGPGTRLLVL.

This chain connects TRBV5-6 to TRBJ2-7; 10 nucleotides match TRBD1. CDR3 length: 16 residues. V shed 5 bases and J 1 base; nucleotides not matched to a gene: 9. Germline V gives CDR1 SGHDT, CDR2 YYEEEE. CDR3 sequence reads: CASRLTGGLESYEQYF. CDR3 sequence (DNA): TGTGCCAGCAGGTTGACAGGGGGCCTTGAATCCTACGAGCAGTACTTC.

About this clone: Other DNA sequences within the sample encode an identical CDR3. The rearrangement uses TRBV19 and TRBJ2-2, with D tentatively TRBD1 (6 bases). The V gene's germline CDR1 is LNHDA and CDR2 SQIVND (reference sequence). The CDR3 runs to 15 residues. Trimming shortened V by 5 bases and J by 3 bases, and 13 bases separated the two germline ends. This CDR3 reads CASSSLAGDTGELFF. DNA for the CDR3: TGTGCCAGTAGTTCCCTTGCAGGGGACACCGGGGAGCTGTTTTTT.

This clone was detected only once. The chain carries TRBV5-6 and TRBJ1-5; D possibly corresponds to TRBD1 (6 bases). V lost 4 bases, J lost 3 bases, and 11 bases lay in between. In germline, CDR1 is SGHDT, CDR2 YYEEEE. The CDR3 runs to 14 residues. DNA for the CDR3: TGTGCCAGCAGCGTAGGACAGCTCAATCAGCCCCAGCATTTT. Amino acid sequence: CASSVGQLNQPQHF.

V is TRBV6-5 and J is TRBJ1-6; D is possibly TRBD1 (6 bases). The V end lost 0 bases, the J end lost 6 bases, and 12 bases lay between the germline ends. The V gene's germline CDR1 is MNHEY and CDR2 SVGAGI. CDR3 length: 16 residues. CDR3 DNA: TGTGCCAGCAGTTACTCGCTGGGGGCGGGTAATTCACCCCTCCACTTT. Protein: CASSYSLGAGNSPLHF.

The rearrangement joins TRBV5-8 to TRBJ2-1; 10 bases line up with TRBD2. CDR3 size: 15 residues. Germline V gene lookup returns CDR1 SGHTS and CDR2 YDEGEE. The trim removed 1 base at V and 2 bases at J, leaving 0 bases unmatched. CDR3 sequence reads: CASSLSGGAYNEQFF. CDR3 nucleotides: TGTGCCAGCAGCTTGAGCGGGGGGGCCTACAATGAGCAGTTCTTC.

This clone was recorded a few times. The chain recombines TRBV29-1 with TRBJ2-6, with D tentatively TRBD2 (6 bases). Germline CDR1 reads SQVTM; CDR2 reads ANQGSEA. Trimming stripped 7 bases from V and 4 bases from J, with 14 bases between. This CDR3 contains 14 residues. The CDR3 region is CSAAGGRGANVLTF. The DNA of the CDR3 is TGCAGCGCCGCAGGAGGGAGAGGGGCCAACGTCCTGACTTTC. The whole variable domain, filled in from reference TRBV29-1 and TRBJ2-6, reads SAVISQKPSRDICQRGTSLTIQCQVDSQVTMMFWYRQQPGQSLTLIATANQGSEATYESGFVIDKFPISRPNLTFSTLTVSNMSPEDSSIYLCSAAGGRGANVLTFGAGSRLTVL.

The DNA for the CDR3 is TGTGCCACCAGCAGAGATCCCTCCCGACAGGGTAAAGCTTTCTTT. It is translated as CATSRDPSRQGKAFF. J is TRBJ1-1 and V is TRBV15; TRBD1 aligns across 7 bases. Germline CDR1 is LNHNV and CDR2 is YYDKDF (reference sequence). The CDR3 is made up of 15 amino acids. J was trimmed by 9 bases and V by 0 bases; bases with no gene match: 10.

The chain uses TRBV9 and TRBJ2-6; 8 nucleotides agree with TRBD1. The CDR3 loop spans 20 amino acids. The junction had 16 bases not matched to a gene; V was cut back by 3 bases and J by 2 bases. CDR1 is SGDLS, CDR2 YYNGEE, per germline. The CDR3 region is CASSEIYGQGRITGANVLTF. In DNA, the CDR3 is TGTGCCAGCAGCGAAATATACGGACAGGGAAGGATAACTGGGGCCAACGTCCTGACTTTC. The full variable domain, with the rest looked up from reference TRBV9 and TRBJ2-6, is DSGVTQTPKHLITATGQRVTLRCSPRSGDLSVYWYQQSLDQGLQFLIQYYNGEERAKGNILERFSAQQFPDLHSELNLSSLELGDSALYFCASSEIYGQGRITGANVLTFGAGSRLTVL.

The chain employs TRBV6-1 and TRBJ2-7; no reliable D call. Trimming pared 2 bases from V and 4 bases from J, leaving 12 bases between. The CDR3 covers 14 residues. Germline V gene sequence: CDR1 MNHNS, CDR2 SASEGT. The CDR3 loop reads CASSENLSGYEQYF. The CDR3 nucleotides read TGTGCCAGCAGTGAAAATTTGTCCGGGTACGAGCAGTACTTC.

The chain is built from TRBV6-5 and TRBJ1-5, with D possibly matching TRBD1 (6 bases). V was pared by 5 bases and J by 3 bases, with 11 bases between. Germline values: CDR1 MNHEY, CDR2 SVGAGI. The CDR3 has 14 amino acids. CDR3 nucleotides: TGTGCCAGCAGTAGGGGGAAGGACAATCAGCCCCAGCATTTT. It specifies CASSRGKDNQPQHF.

This clone was seen once. The genes are TRBV7-8 and TRBJ1-5; no clear D. This CDR3 comprises 15 residues. Per the germline V gene, CDR1 is SGHVS and CDR2 is FQNEAQ. V lost 0 bases and J 0 bases, leaving 6 bases between the germline ends. CDR3 nucleotide sequence: TGTGCCAGCAGCTTAGCACGGGTTAGCAATCAGCCCCAGCATTTT. Translating it yields CASSLARVSNQPQHF. The complete variable domain, with remaining parts taken from reference TRBV7-8 and TRBJ1-5, reads GAGVSQSPRYKVAKRGQDVALRCDPISGHVSLFWYQQALGQGPEFLTYFQNEAQLDKSGLPSDRFFAERPEGSVSTLKIQRTQQEDSAVYLCASSLARVSNQPQHFGDGTRLSIL.

The chain links TRBV15 to TRBJ2-3; tentative D call: TRBD2 (6 bases). V was shortened by 4 bases and J by 0 bases, with 8 bases between the two germline ends. From germline, CDR1 is LNHNV and CDR2 YYDKDF (reference sequence). The CDR3 has 14 amino acids. The CDR3, as DNA: TGTGCCACCAGCATGGGGGGAAGCACAGATACGCAGTATTTT. Its translation is CATSMGGSTDTQYF.

The rearrangement links TRBV24-1 to TRBJ2-5; possible D gene TRBD1, 5 bases. CDR3 length: 16 residues. Germline V gives CDR1 KGHDR, CDR2 SFDVKD. Trimming removed 3 bases from V and 1 base from J, with 14 bases in between. CDR3 residues: CATSDLGAGSQETQYF. In DNA, the CDR3 is TGTGCCACCAGTGATCTAGGGGCAGGATCCCAAGAGACCCAGTACTTC.

This clone occurred a few times. V is TRBV2 and J is TRBJ2-7; perhaps TRBD2 as D (6 bases). Looked up from germline, CDR1 is SNHLY and CDR2 is FYNNEI. The CDR3 runs to 13 residues. Trimming removed 3 bases from V and 3 bases from J, with 9 bases in between. As DNA, the CDR3 is TGTGCCAGCAGTGACGGGGGACTCTACGAGCAGTACTTC. It specifies CASSDGGLYEQYF.

This clone was observed a handful of times. This chain joins TRBV6-5 and TRBJ2-7; perhaps TRBD2 as D (7 bases). V shed 5 bases and J shed 3 bases, with 17 bases lying between them. Looked up from germline, CDR1 is MNHEY and CDR2 is SVGAGI. This CDR3 has 15 residues. CDR3 amino acids: CASSPLGGANYEQYF. In nucleotides, the CDR3 is TGTGCCAGCAGTCCTCTTGGGGGGGCCAACTACGAGCAGTACTTC.

The gene calls are TRBV27 and TRBJ2-7, with D tentatively TRBD1 (5 bases). The CDR3 is made up of 15 amino acids. V lost 6 bases and J lost 9, with 24 bases in between. Per germline, CDR1 MNHEY and CDR2 SMNVEV (reference sequence). The CDR3, as DNA: TGTGCCAGCAGGCCATTAGCAGGGATGGCTTCTGGGCAGTACTTC. Its protein product is CASRPLAGMASGQYF.

This chain links TRBV27 with TRBJ1-6; 9 nucleotides align to TRBD1. Germline-derived CDR1 and CDR2 are MNHEY and SMNVEV (reference sequence). Unmatched junction bases numbered 15, after V lost 5 bases and J lost 10 bases. The CDR3 totals 17 residues. CDR3 in amino acids: CASSASRGGQGGSPLHF. The CDR3 coding sequence is TGTGCCAGCAGTGCCTCCCGGGGGGGACAGGGTGGCTCACCCCTCCACTTT.

This chain uses TRBV6-2 or TRBV6-3 with TRBJ1-2; 10 bases match TRBD1. The V segment lost 2 bases and the J segment 7 bases; nucleotides outside the gene matches: 10. The V gene's germline CDR1 is MNHEY and CDR2 SVGEGT. The length of the CDR3 is 16 residues. Written as DNA, the CDR3 is TGTGCCAGCAGTTACCGGGACAGGGGAGGCACATCTGGCTACACCTTC. As protein: CASSYRDRGGTSGYTF.

The genes are TRBV12-3 or TRBV12-4 and TRBJ2-1; D gene uncertain. This CDR3 has 13 residues. V gave up 6 bases and J gave up 5 bases, with 11 bases separating them. The CDR3 sequence: CASSRVLDNEQFF. In nucleotides, the CDR3 is TGTGCCAGCAGCCGGGTTTTGGACAATGAGCAGTTCTTC.

The gene calls are TRBV18 and TRBJ2-3; D not resolved. V lost 3 bases and J 0 bases, leaving 4 bases between the germline ends. The CDR3 is 13 amino acids. The germline gives CDR1 KGHSH, CDR2 LQKENI. The CDR3 spells CASSPPSTDTQYF. The CDR3 nucleotides are TGTGCCAGCTCACCCCCTAGCACAGATACGCAGTATTTT.

The rearrangement uses TRBV6-1 and TRBJ2-3; the D is unclear. CDR3 length equals 15 residues. The V end lost 3 bases, the J end lost 0 bases, and 10 bases lay between the germline ends. Germline CDR1 is MNHNS and CDR2 is SASEGT. CDR3 nucleotides: TGTGCCAGCAGTGAGGCTAGAACCAGCACAGATACGCAGTATTTT. It codes for CASSEARTSTDTQYF.

The rearrangement joins TRBV7-2 to TRBJ2-7; D might be TRBD2 (5 bases). Germline V gene data show CDR1 as SGHTA and CDR2 as FQGNSA. Trimming took 5 bases from V and 3 from J, leaving 14 bases between them. This CDR3 has 14 amino acids. In DNA form, the CDR3 reads TGTGCCAGCAGCACACGGACTGGAAACTACGAGCAGTACTTC. Encoded protein: CASSTRTGNYEQYF. The entire variable domain, with the rest obtained from reference TRBV7-2 and TRBJ2-7, is as follows: GAGVSQSPSNKVTEKGKDVELRCDPISGHTALYWYRQSLGQGLEFLIYFQGNSAPDKSGLPSDRFSAERTGGSVSTLTIQRTQQEDSAVYLCASSTRTGNYEQYFGPGTRLTVT.

V is TRBV27 and J is TRBJ2-7, with 10 bases identical to TRBD1. The CDR3 sequence is 13 residues long. The V segment lost 5 bases and the J segment 7 bases; nucleotides outside the gene matches: 5. The germline gives CDR1 MNHEY, CDR2 SMNVEV (reference sequence). In DNA form, the CDR3 reads TGTGCCAGCAGTAGGACAGGGGGGTGGGAGCAGTACTTC. Amino acid sequence: CASSRTGGWEQYF.